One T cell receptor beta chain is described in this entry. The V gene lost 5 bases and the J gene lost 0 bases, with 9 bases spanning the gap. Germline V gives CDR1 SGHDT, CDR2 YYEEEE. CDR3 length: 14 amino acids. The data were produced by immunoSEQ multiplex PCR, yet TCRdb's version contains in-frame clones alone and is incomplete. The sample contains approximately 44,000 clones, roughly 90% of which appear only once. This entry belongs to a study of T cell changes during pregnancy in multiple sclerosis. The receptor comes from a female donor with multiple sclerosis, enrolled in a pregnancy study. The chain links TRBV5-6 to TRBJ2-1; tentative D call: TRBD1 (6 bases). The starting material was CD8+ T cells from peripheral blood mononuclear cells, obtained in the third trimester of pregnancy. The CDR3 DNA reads TGTGCCAGCAGTGGACAGAACTCCTACAATGAGCAGTTCTTC. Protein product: CASSGQNSYNEQFF.